The entry below describes one T cell receptor beta chain. The antigen is not known. These data are taken from a study of T-cell memory formation after mild COVID-19. TCRdb independently ran MiXCR on the 5' RACE reads; one entry per CDR3 protein. The sample records some 300,000 distinct CDR3 sequences, 20% to 25% being singletons. V was pared by 4 bases and J by 2 bases, with 7 bases of the junction left unmatched. CDR3 length equals 15 residues. CDR1 is SGHRS, CDR2 YFSETQ, per germline. General study points: Later expanders leaned toward CD4+, whereas clones contracting from day 15 to 85 were balanced CD4/CD8. Clones from the second wave (peaking day 37) had unconfirmed SARS-CoV-2 specificity. Contracting CD4+ clones were located mainly in CM and EM, and CD8+ clones in EMRA.

V is TRBV5-1 and J is TRBJ2-5; 8 bases map to TRBD1. Sequencing was done on a sample of PBMCs or a T cell subset sorted from them (not recorded which). The sequence was obtained from a young man who had mild COVID-19 (a few samples of this study predate the infection). Cell type and time point are not known. The CDR3 DNA is TGCGCCAGCAGCCACCGTCGACAGGGGCAAGAGACCCAGTACTTC. This gives the protein CASSHRRQGQETQYF. The complete variable domain, with remaining parts taken from reference TRBV5-1 and TRBJ2-5, reads KAGVTQTPRYLIKTRGQQVTLSCSPISGHRSVSWYQQTPGQGLQFLFEYFSETQRNKGNFPGRFSGRQFSNSRSEMNVSTLELGDSALYLCASSHRRQGQETQYFGPGTRLLVL.